This TCR beta chain was captured in a study of cytomegalovirus exposure and HLA in healthy donors. Donors were ostensibly healthy at sampling, although undocumented immune exposures were probable. Study findings and constraints: More than 150 TCR beta chains were listed as cytomegalovirus-associated.

Comments on this clone: Its antigen is undetermined.

Per the germline V gene, CDR1 is PRHDT and CDR2 is FYEKMQ (reference sequence). This CDR3 contains 12 residues. Trimming pared 5 bases from V and 3 bases from J, leaving 5 bases between. The PCR had 60 Vbeta and 13 Jbeta primers. Sequencing was performed with immunoSEQ multiplex PCR; in TCRdb, only in-frame clones are kept and a portion is missing. In all, the sample yields under 200,000 clones. The specimen was PBMCs. The chain joins TRBV13 to TRBJ2-1, with no clear D. This TCR was recovered from a man aged 30-40 years in good health and CMV-seronegative. The CDR3 sequence is CASSPLYNEQFF. The CDR3 DNA reads TGTGCCAGCAGCCCCCTCTACAATGAGCAGTTCTTC.